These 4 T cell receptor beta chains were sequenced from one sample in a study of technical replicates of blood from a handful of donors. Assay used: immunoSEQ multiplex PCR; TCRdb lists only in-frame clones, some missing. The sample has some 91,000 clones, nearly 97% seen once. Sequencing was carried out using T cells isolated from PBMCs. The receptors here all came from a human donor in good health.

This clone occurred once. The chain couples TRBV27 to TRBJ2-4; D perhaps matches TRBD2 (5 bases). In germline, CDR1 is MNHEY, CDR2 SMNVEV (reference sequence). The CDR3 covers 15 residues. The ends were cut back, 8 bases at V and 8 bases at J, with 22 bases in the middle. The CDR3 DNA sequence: TGTGCCAGCGGCACCCCTCCGGGGTTTAGAGACATTCAGTACTTC. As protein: CASGTPPGFRDIQYF.

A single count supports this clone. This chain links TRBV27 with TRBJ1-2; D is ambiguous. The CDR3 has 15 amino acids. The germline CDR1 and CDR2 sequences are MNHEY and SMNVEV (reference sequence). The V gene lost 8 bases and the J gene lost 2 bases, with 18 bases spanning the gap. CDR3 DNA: TGTGCCAGCGCAGAGGGCGCCGGAGAAAACTATGGCTACACCTTC. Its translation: CASAEGAGENYGYTF.

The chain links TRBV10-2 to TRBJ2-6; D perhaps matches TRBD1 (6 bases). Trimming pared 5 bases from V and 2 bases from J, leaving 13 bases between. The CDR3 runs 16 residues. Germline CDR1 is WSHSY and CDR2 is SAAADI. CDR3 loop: CASSMQGIPGANVLTF. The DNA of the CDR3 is TGCGCCAGCAGTATGCAGGGGATCCCTGGGGCCAACGTCCTGACTTTC.

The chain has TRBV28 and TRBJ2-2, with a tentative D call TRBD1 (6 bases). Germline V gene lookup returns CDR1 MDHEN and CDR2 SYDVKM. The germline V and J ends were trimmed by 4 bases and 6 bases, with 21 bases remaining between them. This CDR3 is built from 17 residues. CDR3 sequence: CASSSPKSLAGAGELFF. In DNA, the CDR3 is TGTGCCAGCAGTTCCCCAAAGTCGTTGGCAGGGGCCGGGGAGCTGTTTTTT. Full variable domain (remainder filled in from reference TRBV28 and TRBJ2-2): DVKVTQSSRYLVKRTGEKVFLECVQDMDHENMFWYRQDPGLGLRLIYFSYDVKMKEKGDIPEGYSVSREKKERFSLILESASTNQTSMYLCASSSPKSLAGAGELFFGEGSRLTVL.